The clone carrying this T cell receptor (beta chain) was counted between two and nine times. Its specificity is unknown. These data are taken from a study of post-analysis software for immune sequencing data. Study outcomes and limitations: Clustering by F measure revealed strong co-clustering among samples prepared together in one batch.

Prepared TCR beta cDNA libraries contained unique molecular identifiers. TCRdb called the PCR reads again in MiXCR, with one record for every CDR3 protein. The table includes 380,000 or so distinct CDR3 sequences, 30% to 45% detected once. The sequencing input was blood. The sequence was collected from a girl aged 5-17 years with multiple sclerosis.

Here the CDR3 DNA reads TGTGCCAGCAGTGAGAACTCTGGGGCCAACGTCCTGACTTTC. It yields the protein CASSENSGANVLTF. This rearrangement joins TRBV25-1 to TRBJ2-6; no reliable D call. Trimming removed 3 bases from V and 0 bases from J, with 3 bases in between. This CDR3 has 14 amino acids. Germline V CDR1 and CDR2: MGHDK, SYGVNS.